These T cell receptor beta chains were read from a single sample in a study of long-term antiretroviral therapy in people with HIV. Assay: immunoSEQ multiplex PCR; the TCRdb copy retains only in-frame clones and omits some. The sample has fewer than 30,000 clones; about four fifths are singletons. The sample consisted of unsorted PBMCs, taken 1.1 years before starting antiretroviral therapy. The receptor source for this set is a young woman with HIV. CDR3s include the opening cysteine and the closing phenylalanine or tryptophan. A D gene is named only where the DNA matches it firmly. The size field is filled for only some rows; it gives once, few, many or a size class.

J: TRBJ1-2
size: NA
V: TRBV19
D: NA
DNA: TGTGCCAGTAGGTATTCAGGCCCCAACTATGGCTACACCTTC
CDR3: CASRYSGPNYGYTF

J: TRBJ1-2
size: NA
V: TRBV29-1
D: TRBD1
DNA: TGCAGCGTAGATGGAGGACAGGCAAGAGGCTACACCTTC
CDR3: CSVDGGQARGYTF

J: TRBJ2-5
size: NA
V: TRBV11-2
D: NA
DNA: TGTGCCAGCAGTCGGGGGACCCTCAAAGAGACCCAGTACTTC
CDR3: CASSRGTLKETQYF

J: TRBJ1-2
size: NA
V: TRBV9
D: TRBD1
DNA: TGTGCCAGCAGCCCGGAGGGACAGCGTCGTGGCTACACCTTC
CDR3: CASSPEGQRRGYTF

J: TRBJ2-7
size: once
V: TRBV29-1
D: NA
DNA: TGCAGCGTTGAATTGTCGATCAACGAGCAGTACTTC
CDR3: CSVELSINEQYF

J: TRBJ1-2
size: few
V: TRBV6-5
D: NA
DNA: TGTGCCAGCAGCCGGACAGATCATGGCTACACCTTC
CDR3: CASSRTDHGYTF

J: TRBJ1-1
size: NA
V: TRBV6-5
D: TRBD1
DNA: TGTGCCAGCAGCCTCCCAGGGGGTTTCACTGAAGCTTTCTTT
CDR3: CASSLPGGFTEAFF

J: TRBJ2-6
size: NA
V: TRBV21-1
D: NA
DNA: TGTGCCAGCAGCAGAAGAGGCTGGGGGAGACCCCCCCCTGGGGCCAACGTCCTGACTTTC
CDR3: CASSRRGWGRPPPGANVLTF

J: TRBJ2-1
size: large
V: TRBV10-2
D: NA
DNA: TGCGCCAGCAGTGAAGGGCGGCAAAGCGAGCAGTTCTTC
CDR3: CASSEGRQSEQFF

J: TRBJ2-2
size: NA
V: TRBV5-1
D: NA
DNA: TGCGCCAGCAGGGACAGTCCCTCGAGCACCGGGGAGCTGTTTTTT
CDR3: CASRDSPSSTGELFF

J: TRBJ1-1
size: NA
V: TRBV13
D: NA
DNA: TGTGCCAGCAGCTTCGGGCAGGGGAACACTGAAGCTTTCTTT
CDR3: CASSFGQGNTEAFF

J: TRBJ1-5
size: NA
V: TRBV2
D: NA
DNA: TGTGCCAGCAGTGAAGGAGCGGCCAGGCGGCCCCAGCATTTT
CDR3: CASSEGAARRPQHF

J: TRBJ1-1
size: NA
V: TRBV9
D: NA
DNA: TGTGCCAGCAGCGTACTATACGGGGAGGAAGCTTTCTTT
CDR3: CASSVLYGEEAFF

J: TRBJ1-1
size: once
V: TRBV11-2
D: NA
DNA: TGTGCCAGCAGCTTAGGCAGGGGAGAGACTGAAGCTTTCTTT
CDR3: CASSLGRGETEAFF

J: TRBJ2-6
size: NA
V: TRBV29-1
D: NA
DNA: TGCAGCGTTGTATCGCATTCTGGGGCCAACGTCCTGACTTTC
CDR3: CSVVSHSGANVLTF

J: TRBJ1-1
size: once
V: TRBV5-1
D: NA
DNA: TGCGCCAGCAGCTCCCCAGGGATAAACACTGAAGCTTTCTTT
CDR3: CASSSPGINTEAFF

J: TRBJ2-5
size: NA
V: TRBV5-5
D: TRBD1
DNA: TGTGCCAGCAGGGGTGGGAACCGGGACAGGGGAGAGACCCAGTACTTC
CDR3: CASRGGNRDRGETQYF

J: TRBJ2-1
size: NA
V: TRBV9
D: NA
DNA: TGTGCCAGCAGCTTTAGGCTCTACAATGAGCAGTTCTTC
CDR3: CASSFRLYNEQFF

J: TRBJ1-4
size: NA
V: TRBV7-9
D: NA
DNA: TGTGCCAGCAGCAGGGACACCTCAACTAATGAAAAACTGTTTTTT
CDR3: CASSRDTSTNEKLFF

J: TRBJ1-1
size: NA
V: TRBV6-5
D: NA
DNA: TGTGCCAGCAGGGGGACGGTAGTCACTGGGGCTGAAGCTTTCTTT
CDR3: CASRGTVVTGAEAFF

J: TRBJ2-6
size: once
V: TRBV7-3
D: NA
DNA: TGTGCCAGCAGCCTGGAGGGACAAAAATTCTCTGGGGCCAACGTCCTGACTTTC
CDR3: CASSLEGQKFSGANVLTF

J: TRBJ1-3
size: NA
V: TRBV18
D: NA
DNA: TGTGCCAGCTCACCAGGGCAGATCTCTGGAAACACCATATATTTT
CDR3: CASSPGQISGNTIYF

J: TRBJ1-2
size: NA
V: TRBV10-2
D: TRBD1
DNA: TGCGCCAGCACGCCGGACAGGGCAAGGGGCTACACCTTC
CDR3: CASTPDRARGYTF

J: TRBJ1-1
size: NA
V: TRBV13
D: NA
DNA: TGTGCCAGCAGCTTTGAAGGGGAAGCTTTCTTT
CDR3: CASSFEGEAFF

J: TRBJ1-6
size: NA
V: TRBV5-8
D: NA
DNA: TGTGCCAGCAGCCAGAGGGAGGGAGGCAATTCACCCCTCCACTTT
CDR3: CASSQREGGNSPLHF

J: TRBJ1-5
size: NA
V: TRBV9
D: TRBD1
DNA: TGTGCCAGCAGCGAGGGACAGGGGGCTCTCAATCAGCCCCAGCATTTT
CDR3: CASSEGQGALNQPQHF

J: TRBJ1-2
size: few
V: TRBV5-6
D: NA
DNA: TGTGCCAGCAGCTTGGGCAGGGTTAACTATGGCTACACCTTC
CDR3: CASSLGRVNYGYTF

J: TRBJ1-2
size: NA
V: TRBV14
D: NA
DNA: TGTGCCAGCAGCCCGAGCAGATACTATGGCTACACCTTC
CDR3: CASSPSRYYGYTF

J: TRBJ2-1
size: NA
V: TRBV7-2
D: NA
DNA: TGTGCCAGCAGCTTAGAGGGGCGCAATGAGCAGTTCTTC
CDR3: CASSLEGRNEQFF

J: TRBJ1-3
size: NA
V: TRBV9
D: NA
DNA: TGTGCCAGCAGCGTAGCCCCCCAGCAGGGAAACACCATATATTTT
CDR3: CASSVAPQQGNTIYF

J: TRBJ2-1
size: NA
V: TRBV6-1
D: TRBD2
DNA: TGTGCCATCGAACCCGGGGGGGTCGGATACAATGAGCAGTTCTTC
CDR3: CAIEPGGVGYNEQFF

J: TRBJ1-5
size: NA
V: TRBV10-3
D: NA
DNA: TGTGCCATCAGTGAGCAGGGAGCCAATCAGCCCCAGCATTTT
CDR3: CAISEQGANQPQHF

J: TRBJ2-3
size: large
V: TRBV9
D: TRBD2
DNA: TGTGCCAGCAGCCGGTATGCGGGGGGCACAGATACGCAGTATTTT
CDR3: CASSRYAGGTDTQYF

J: TRBJ2-6
size: NA
V: TRBV5-1
D: NA
DNA: TGCGCCAGCAGCTTATCCACCCGCGGGGCCAACGTCCTGACTTTC
CDR3: CASSLSTRGANVLTF

J: TRBJ1-2
size: NA
V: TRBV5-1
D: NA
DNA: TGCGCCAGCAGCTTGTCAATGGAGGACTATGGCTACACCTTC
CDR3: CASSLSMEDYGYTF

J: TRBJ2-7
size: NA
V: TRBV27
D: TRBD2
DNA: TGTGCCAGCAGCCTGCGGGAGGGGGGCTCCTACGAGCAGTACTTC
CDR3: CASSLREGGSYEQYF

J: TRBJ1-4
size: NA
V: TRBV11-2
D: TRBD1
DNA: TGTGCCAGCAGCTTCGTGACAGGGGGAGGTGAAAAACTGTTTTTT
CDR3: CASSFVTGGGEKLFF

J: TRBJ1-6
size: NA
V: TRBV30
D: NA
DNA: TGTGCCTGGAGTGTCGGCGAGAAAAAGTACAGGGCCTCACCCCTCCACTTT
CDR3: CAWSVGEKKYRASPLHF

J: TRBJ1-1
size: NA
V: TRBV27
D: TRBD1
DNA: TGTGCCAGCAGAGCAGGACAGGGTTCCACTGAAGCTTTCTTT
CDR3: CASRAGQGSTEAFF

J: TRBJ1-5
size: NA
V: TRBV6-5
D: NA
DNA: TGTGCCAGCAAAGGAGGGAATCAGCCCCAGCATTTT
CDR3: CASKGGNQPQHF

J: TRBJ2-5
size: NA
V: TRBV7-6
D: NA
DNA: TGTGCCAGCAGCTTACGGTCAGAGTGGCAGGAGACCCAGTACTTC
CDR3: CASSLRSEWQETQYF

J: TRBJ1-2
size: NA
V: TRBV30
D: NA
DNA: TGTGCCTGGAGTAGCAGGGGCTATGGCTACACCTTC
CDR3: CAWSSRGYGYTF

J: TRBJ2-5
size: NA
V: TRBV6-5
D: NA
DNA: TGTGCCAGCAGTTTGGATCTCGGGGATCAAGAGACCCAGTACTTC
CDR3: CASSLDLGDQETQYF

J: TRBJ1-3
size: NA
V: TRBV27
D: NA
DNA: TGTGCCAGCAGTTCTCTCGTCAGCGGGGTTGACGGAAACACCATATATTTT
CDR3: CASSSLVSGVDGNTIYF

J: TRBJ1-2
size: few
V: TRBV30
D: NA
DNA: TGTGCCTGGAGTGTATCAGGGGTTGGCGGCTACACCTTC
CDR3: CAWSVSGVGGYTF

J: TRBJ2-2
size: NA
V: TRBV5-1
D: TRBD2
DNA: TGCGCCAGCAGCTTGCGGACTAGTGTTTCTTCCGGGGAGCTGTTTTTT
CDR3: CASSLRTSVSSGELFF

J: TRBJ1-1
size: NA
V: TRBV9
D: TRBD1
DNA: TGTGCCAGCAGCGTAGGAGGGACAGCTACTGAAGCTTTCTTT
CDR3: CASSVGGTATEAFF

J: TRBJ2-2
size: NA
V: TRBV7-3
D: NA
DNA: TGTGCCAGCAGCACGGGGGGCAACGGGGAGCTGTTTTTT
CDR3: CASSTGGNGELFF

J: TRBJ1-3
size: NA
V: TRBV5-1
D: NA
DNA: TGCGCCAGCAGCCAAGAGGGAAACACCATATATTTT
CDR3: CASSQEGNTIYF